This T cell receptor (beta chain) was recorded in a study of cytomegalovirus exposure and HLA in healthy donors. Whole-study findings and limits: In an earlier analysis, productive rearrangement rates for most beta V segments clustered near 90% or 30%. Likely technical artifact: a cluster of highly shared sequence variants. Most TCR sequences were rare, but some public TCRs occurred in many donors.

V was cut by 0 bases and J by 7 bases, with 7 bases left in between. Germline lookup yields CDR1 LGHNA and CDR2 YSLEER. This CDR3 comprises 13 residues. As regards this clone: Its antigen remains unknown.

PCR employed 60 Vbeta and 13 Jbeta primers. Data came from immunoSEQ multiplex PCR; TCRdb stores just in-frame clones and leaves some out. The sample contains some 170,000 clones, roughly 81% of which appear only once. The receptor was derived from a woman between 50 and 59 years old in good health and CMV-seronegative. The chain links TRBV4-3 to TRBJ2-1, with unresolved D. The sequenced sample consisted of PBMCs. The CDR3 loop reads CASSQDLLNEQFF. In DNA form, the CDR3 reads TGCGCCAGCAGCCAAGATCTTTTAAATGAGCAGTTCTTC.